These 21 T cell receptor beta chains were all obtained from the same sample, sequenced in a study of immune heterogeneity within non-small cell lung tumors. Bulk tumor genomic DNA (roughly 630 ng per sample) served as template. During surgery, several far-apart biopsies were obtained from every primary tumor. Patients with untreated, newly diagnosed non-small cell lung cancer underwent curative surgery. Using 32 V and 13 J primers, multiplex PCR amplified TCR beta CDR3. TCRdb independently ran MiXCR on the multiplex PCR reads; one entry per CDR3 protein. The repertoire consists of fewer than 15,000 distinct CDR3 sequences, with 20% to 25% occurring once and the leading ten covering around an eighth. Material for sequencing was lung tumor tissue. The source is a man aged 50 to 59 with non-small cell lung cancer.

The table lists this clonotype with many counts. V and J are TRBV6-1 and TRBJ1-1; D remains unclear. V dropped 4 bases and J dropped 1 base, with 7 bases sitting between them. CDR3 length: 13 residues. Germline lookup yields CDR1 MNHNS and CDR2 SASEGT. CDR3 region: CASSGTRNTEAFF. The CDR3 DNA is TGTGCCAGCAGTGGTACTCGGAACACTGAAGCTTTCTTT.

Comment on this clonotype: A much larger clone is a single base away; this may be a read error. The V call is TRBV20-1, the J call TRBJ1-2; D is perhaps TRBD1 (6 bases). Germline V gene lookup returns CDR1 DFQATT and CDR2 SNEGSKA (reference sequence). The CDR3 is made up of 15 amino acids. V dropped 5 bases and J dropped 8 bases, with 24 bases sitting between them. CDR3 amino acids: CSADPPTGRFDGYTF. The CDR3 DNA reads TGCAGTGCTGACCCCCCCACAGGGAGGTTCGACGGCTACACCTTC.

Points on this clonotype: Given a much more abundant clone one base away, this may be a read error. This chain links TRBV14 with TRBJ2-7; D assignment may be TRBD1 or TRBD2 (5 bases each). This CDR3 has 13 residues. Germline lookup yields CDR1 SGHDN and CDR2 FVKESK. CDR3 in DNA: TGTGCCGGCAGCCTGGGACCCTACTACGAGCAGTACTTC. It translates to CAGSLGPYYEQYF.

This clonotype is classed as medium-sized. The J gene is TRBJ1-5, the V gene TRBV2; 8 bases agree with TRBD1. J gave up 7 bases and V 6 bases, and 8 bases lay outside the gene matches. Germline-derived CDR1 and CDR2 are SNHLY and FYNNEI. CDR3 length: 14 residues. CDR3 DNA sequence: TGTGCCAGCAGGGCAGACAGGGGAAGACAGCCCCAGCATTTT. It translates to CASRADRGRQPQHF.

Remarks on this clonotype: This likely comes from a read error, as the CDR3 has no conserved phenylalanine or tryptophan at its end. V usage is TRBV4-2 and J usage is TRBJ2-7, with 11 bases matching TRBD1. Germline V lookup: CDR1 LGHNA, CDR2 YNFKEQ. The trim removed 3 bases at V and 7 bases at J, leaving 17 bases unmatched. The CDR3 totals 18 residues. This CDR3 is CASSQYTGTGGMTGEQYL. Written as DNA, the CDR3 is TGTGCCAGCAGCCAGTATACCGGGACAGGGGGGATGACGGGAGAGCAGTACCTC.

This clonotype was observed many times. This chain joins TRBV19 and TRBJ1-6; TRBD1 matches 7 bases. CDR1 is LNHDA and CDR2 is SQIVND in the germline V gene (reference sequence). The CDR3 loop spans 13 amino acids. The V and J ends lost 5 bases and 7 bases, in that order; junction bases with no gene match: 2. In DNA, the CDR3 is TGTGCCAGTAGTCCGACAGGGAATTCACCCCTCCACTTT. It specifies CASSPTGNSPLHF.

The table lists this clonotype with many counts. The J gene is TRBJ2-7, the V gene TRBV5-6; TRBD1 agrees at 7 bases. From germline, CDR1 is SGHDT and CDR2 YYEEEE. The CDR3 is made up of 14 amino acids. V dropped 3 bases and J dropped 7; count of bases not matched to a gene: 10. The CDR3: CASSYGRGHREQYF. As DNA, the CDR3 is TGTGCCAGCAGCTATGGTAGGGGGCATCGGGAGCAGTACTTC.

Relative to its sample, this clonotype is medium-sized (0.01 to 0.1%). The CDR3 loop is CASSSLPGTSFEQYF. CDR3 coding DNA: TGTGCCAGCAGTTCTTTGCCCGGGACTAGCTTCGAGCAGTACTTC. The chain recombines TRBV12-3 or TRBV12-4 with TRBJ2-7; 9 nucleotides match TRBD2. Germline trimming cut 4 bases from V and 6 bases from J; bases unmatched to any gene: 10. The CDR3 is 15 residues long.

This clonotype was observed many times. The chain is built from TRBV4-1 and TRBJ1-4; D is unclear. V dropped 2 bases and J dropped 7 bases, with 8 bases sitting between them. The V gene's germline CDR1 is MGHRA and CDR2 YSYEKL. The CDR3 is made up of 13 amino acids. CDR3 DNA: TGCGCCAGCAGCCAACCGGAGAGTGAAAAACTGTTTTTT. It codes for CASSQPESEKLFF.

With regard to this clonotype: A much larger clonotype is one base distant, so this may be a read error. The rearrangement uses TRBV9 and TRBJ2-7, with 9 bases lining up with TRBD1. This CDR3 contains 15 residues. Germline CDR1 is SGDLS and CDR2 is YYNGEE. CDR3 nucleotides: TGTGCCAACAGCGTAGGCGGGACAGGGAGTTCCGAGCAGTACTTC. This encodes CANSVGGTGSSEQYF.

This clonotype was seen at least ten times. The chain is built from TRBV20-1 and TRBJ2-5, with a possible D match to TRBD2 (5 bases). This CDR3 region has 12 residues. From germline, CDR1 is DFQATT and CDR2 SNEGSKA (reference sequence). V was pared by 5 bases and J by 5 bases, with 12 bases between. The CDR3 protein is CSAQDFVETQYF. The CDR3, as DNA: TGCAGTGCTCAGGACTTCGTGGAGACCCAGTACTTC.

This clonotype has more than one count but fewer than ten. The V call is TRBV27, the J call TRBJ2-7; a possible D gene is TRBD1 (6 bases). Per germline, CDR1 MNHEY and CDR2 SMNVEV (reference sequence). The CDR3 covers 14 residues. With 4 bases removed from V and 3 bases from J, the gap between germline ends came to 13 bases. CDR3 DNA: TGTGCCAGCAGTTCCCGGACAGCTATCTACGAGCAGTACTTC. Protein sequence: CASSSRTAIYEQYF.

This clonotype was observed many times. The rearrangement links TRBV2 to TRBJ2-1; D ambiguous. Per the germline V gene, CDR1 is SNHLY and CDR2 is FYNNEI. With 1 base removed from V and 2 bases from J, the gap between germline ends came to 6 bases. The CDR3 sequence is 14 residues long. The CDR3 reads CASSEDSAYNEQFF. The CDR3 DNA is TGTGCCAGCAGTGAAGACAGTGCCTACAATGAGCAGTTCTTC.

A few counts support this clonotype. CDR3 region: CSARDFFRGGVGSGEAFF. The CDR3, as DNA: TGCAGTGCTAGAGATTTTTTCCGGGGGGGGGTGGGGAGTGGTGAAGCTTTCTTT. V gene TRBV20-1 combines with J gene TRBJ1-1; weak D call: TRBD1 (5 bases). This CDR3 contains 18 residues. Germline CDR1 DFQATT, CDR2 SNEGSKA (reference sequence). V was trimmed by 0 bases and J by 7 bases, leaving 27 bases between them.

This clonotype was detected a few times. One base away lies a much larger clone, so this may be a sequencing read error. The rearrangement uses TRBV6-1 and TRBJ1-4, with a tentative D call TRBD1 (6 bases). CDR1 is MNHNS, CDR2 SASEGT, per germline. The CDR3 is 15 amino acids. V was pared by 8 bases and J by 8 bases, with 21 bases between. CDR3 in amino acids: CASGSPTGKEEKLFF. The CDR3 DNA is TGTGCCAGCGGTTCCCCGACAGGAAAAGAGGAAAAACTGTTTTTT.

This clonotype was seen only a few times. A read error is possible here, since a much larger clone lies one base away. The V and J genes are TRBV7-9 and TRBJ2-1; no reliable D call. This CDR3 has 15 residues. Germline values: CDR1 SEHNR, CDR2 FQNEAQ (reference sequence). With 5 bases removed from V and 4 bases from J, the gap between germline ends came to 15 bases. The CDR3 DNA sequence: TGTGCCAGCAGCCCTACAGAGCTTCATTACAATGAGCAGTTCTTC. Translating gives CASSPTELHYNEQFF.

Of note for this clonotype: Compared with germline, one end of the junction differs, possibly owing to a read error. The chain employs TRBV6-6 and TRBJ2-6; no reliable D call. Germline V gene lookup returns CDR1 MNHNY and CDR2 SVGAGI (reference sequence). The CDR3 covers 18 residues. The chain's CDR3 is CASSYSRKVGSWANVLTF. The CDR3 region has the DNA TGTGCCAGCAGTTACTCGAGGAAGGTTGGCTCTTGGGCCAACGTCCTGACTTTC.

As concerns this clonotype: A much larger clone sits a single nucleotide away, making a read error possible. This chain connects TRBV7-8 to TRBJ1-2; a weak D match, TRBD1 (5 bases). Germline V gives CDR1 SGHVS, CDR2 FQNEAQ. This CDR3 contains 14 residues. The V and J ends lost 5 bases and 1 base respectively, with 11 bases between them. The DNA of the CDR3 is TGTGCCAGCAGCAAGCGACAGAATAACTATGGCTACACCTTC. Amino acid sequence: CASSKRQNNYGYTF.

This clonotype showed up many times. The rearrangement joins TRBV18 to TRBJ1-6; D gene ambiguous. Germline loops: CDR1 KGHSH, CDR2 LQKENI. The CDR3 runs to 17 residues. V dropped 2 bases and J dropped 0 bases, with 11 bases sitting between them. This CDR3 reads CASSPDLGSSYNSPLHF. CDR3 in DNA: TGTGCCAGCTCACCAGACCTAGGAAGCTCCTATAATTCACCCCTCCACTTT.

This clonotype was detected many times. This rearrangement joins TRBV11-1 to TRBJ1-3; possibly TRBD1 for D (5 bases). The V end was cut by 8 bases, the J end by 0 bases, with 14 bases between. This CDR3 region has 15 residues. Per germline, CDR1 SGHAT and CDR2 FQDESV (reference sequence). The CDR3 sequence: CASASGESSGNTIYF. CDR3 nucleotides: TGTGCCAGCGCATCGGGGGAGAGCTCTGGAAACACCATATATTTT.

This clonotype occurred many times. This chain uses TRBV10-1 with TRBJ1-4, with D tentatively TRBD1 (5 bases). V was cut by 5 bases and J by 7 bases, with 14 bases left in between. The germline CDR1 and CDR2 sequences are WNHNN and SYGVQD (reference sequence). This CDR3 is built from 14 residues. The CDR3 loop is CASSSSQGPEKLFF. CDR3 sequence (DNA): TGCGCCAGCAGTTCTTCCCAGGGCCCTGAAAAACTGTTTTTT.